Sequencing of this TCR beta chain was carried out in a study of blood T cell repertoires in COVID-19 (dated by TCRdb to 2018 to 2020). Turning to the overall study: Samples from collaborators originated in the United States, Italy and Spain and spanned both the acute and convalescent phases of COVID-19. The prospective study material was composed of cDNA or gDNA derived from T cells, B-cell-depleted T cells, or PBMCs. Where available, HLA class I and class II types were obtained from metadata supplied by the sample provider rather than from assay-based typing. The repertoires were made available in a free public database intended to serve as a resource for research on the immune response to SARS-CoV-2. Subjects who had been exposed to COVID-19, were actively infected with it, or had recovered from it provided the deeply sampled blood TCRbeta repertoires that made up the dataset. Samples were obtained from the ongoing ImmuneRACE study (first 160 participants) and from 950 to 1,500 subjects provided by 6 global collaborators. Nearly every sample came with metadata listing a de-identified subject ID, COVID-19 status, age in years and sex.

Measured from the cysteine to the phenylalanine, the CDR3 is 15 residues long. The DNA shown is the 45-base CDR3, in frame from base 1. Sequences SGHDN (CDR1) and FVKESK (CDR2) are obtained from the germline V gene. V is trimmed back by 1 base and J by 10 bases, and the junction contains 6 bases that no gene match accounts for. Beyond this particular receptor, the publication reports: The quantity of clinical and demographic metadata differed by source and by participant and was supplied without curation.

TCRbeta CDR3 regions were amplified from genomic DNA by means of the immunoSEQ Assay, a bias-controlled multiplex PCR. The authors' analysis ran thus. Nucleated cell counts per sample were estimated from amplification of reference gene primers within the assay. Sequence reads were collapsed and filtered to measure the absolute abundance of every unique TCRbeta CDR3 rearrangement. Productive Simpson clonality was computed per sample as the square root of Simpson's diversity index over productive rearrangements. This immuneACCESS table, as held by TCRdb, lists in-frame sequences with V and J called but not all clones. Of the missing ones, under half trace to an unresolved V gene in checked studies; the others have no known cause. The V and J calls and clone size come from that table; D and trimming were worked out from the DNA. In all, the sample holds some 200,000 clones, and roughly four fifths of those were seen once. Together, the top ten hold over 9.5% of the sample.

Concerning this clone: No cognate antigen has been identified for it. No quality values exist for individual bases; no much larger clone is one base distant.

In the prospective study, participants were 18 to 89 years old, resided in approximately 25 geographic areas of the United States, and were enrolled through a virtual design. In the prospective study, cohorts were assigned on the basis of participant-reported clinical history obtained from a screening survey and a study questionnaire. Recovered participants in ImmuneRACE Cohort 3 were defined by two consecutive negative NP/OP PCR tests, clearance by a healthcare professional, or resolution of symptoms. In the prospective study, mobile phlebotomists collected whole blood, serum and a nasopharyngeal or oropharyngeal swab from each participant. Prospective study participants could optionally give additional blood draws and questionnaires over a roughly two-month period. Prospective study blood samples were shipped either frozen or at room temperature before DNA extraction.

The origin of this receptor is a man aged 35 to 55 who had recovered from COVID-19. This receptor chain uses TRBV14 and TRBJ2-1; 11 bases in the middle match TRBD2. What was sequenced was PBMCs or T cells enriched from blood (not recorded which). The bases are TGTGCCAGCAGCCAAGCGATAGCGGGAGGGGTAGAGCAGTTCTTC. Its protein product is CASSQAIAGGVEQFF. The reference TRBV14 and TRBJ2-1 proteins fill in what lies around the CDR3, so the full variable domain reads EAGVTQFPSHSVIEKGQTVTLRCDPISGHDNLYWYRRVMGKEIKFLLHFVKESKQDESGMPNNRFLAERTGGTYSTLKVQPAELEDSGVYFCASSQAIAGGVEQFFGPGTRLTVL.